This T cell receptor (beta chain) emerged from a study of OX40 agonist ivuxolimab in advanced cancers. TCRdb keeps only in-frame clones here, not all; method: immunoSEQ multiplex PCR. The sample has about 58,000 clones, 75% to 85% seen once. The CDR3 has 14 amino acids. CDR1 and CDR2 (germline): ENHRY, SYGVKD. Sample: CD4+ or CD8+ T cells sorted from blood, taken in a trial of the OX40 agonist ivuxolimab. This sequence was found in an adult with an advanced solid tumor such as melanoma, head and neck, liver or kidney cancer. The chain uses TRBV10-3 and TRBJ2-5; the match to TRBD1 covers 7 bases. The J call is in doubt because the DNA end fits TRBJ2-7 better. For the CDR3, the DNA is TGTGCCATCAGCGCGACAGGGAGCTCCTACGAGCAGTACTTC. This translates into CAISATGSSYEQYF.